The 17 T cell receptor beta chains presented below share a single source sample, sequenced in a study of graft-versus-host responses after intestinal transplantation. Assay: immunoSEQ multiplex PCR; the TCRdb copy retains only in-frame clones and omits some. Of about 70,000 clones detected, 94% appear once; the ten largest clones hold over 0.45%. Their target antigens are unknown. Sequencing was performed on unstimulated CD8+ T cells sorted from spleen or lymph node cells, taken before intestinal transplant. The origin of the receptors is a human donor who received an intestinal transplant.

The rearrangement links TRBV27 to TRBJ1-5; no definite D call. Between the trimmed V and J ends, which lost 3 bases and 8 bases, there was a span of 8 bases. The CDR3 has 12 amino acids. Looked up from germline, CDR1 is MNHEY and CDR2 is SMNVEV (reference sequence). The CDR3 reads CASSFGGEPQHF. The CDR3 nucleotides are TGTGCCAGCAGTTTTGGCGGTGAGCCCCAGCATTTT.

The V gene is TRBV6-5, the J gene TRBJ1-3; no definite D call. Trimming took off 6 bases at V and 1 base at J, with 13 bases between the two ends. Per germline, CDR1 MNHEY and CDR2 SVGAGI. There are 15 residues in the CDR3. The CDR3 bases are TGTGCCAGCAGCCCCTCAGTTTCTTCTGGAAACACCATATATTTT. Its translation is CASSPSVSSGNTIYF.

The gene calls are TRBV14 and TRBJ2-5, with no clear D. Germline CDR1 and CDR2: SGHDN and FVKESK. CDR3 length: 15 residues. The V gene lost 1 base and the J gene lost 5 bases, with 14 bases spanning the gap. Written as DNA, the CDR3 is TGTGCCAGCAGCCAAGGAGAGGTACAGTGGGAGACCCAGTACTTC. This sequence encodes CASSQGEVQWETQYF. Complete variable domain (other parts from reference TRBV14 and TRBJ2-5): EAGVTQFPSHSVIEKGQTVTLRCDPISGHDNLYWYRRVMGKEIKFLLHFVKESKQDESGMPNNRFLAERTGGTYSTLKVQPAELEDSGVYFCASSQGEVQWETQYFGPGTRLLVL.

V usage is TRBV2 and J usage is TRBJ2-3; D gene ambiguous. The germline gives CDR1 SNHLY, CDR2 FYNNEI. This CDR3 is built from 14 residues. V was shortened by 7 bases and J by 0 bases, with 11 bases between the two germline ends. The CDR3, as DNA: TGTGCCAGCATGCGCTCGGAAAGCACAGATACGCAGTATTTT. It is translated as CASMRSESTDTQYF.

V gene TRBV2 combines with J gene TRBJ1-2, with 8 bases matching TRBD1. The V gene's germline CDR1 is SNHLY and CDR2 FYNNEI. This CDR3 spans 14 amino acids. V was clipped by 6 bases and J by 1 base; unmatched bases: 4. The CDR3 reads CASSQGAGNYGYTF. CDR3 nucleotide sequence: TGTGCCAGCAGCCAGGGGGCTGGTAACTATGGCTACACCTTC.

The V call is TRBV27, the J call TRBJ2-7; D gene unclear. Germline CDR1 MNHEY, CDR2 SMNVEV (reference sequence). V was trimmed by 2 bases and J by 0 bases, leaving 8 bases between them. The CDR3 consists of 14 residues. CDR3 sequence: CASSLPGGSYEQYF. The CDR3 nucleotides read TGTGCCAGCAGTTTACCGGGCGGCTCCTACGAGCAGTACTTC.

This clone was seen a single time. The V and J genes are TRBV7-9 and TRBJ2-7; TRBD2 agrees at 12 bases. This CDR3 comprises 15 residues. The germline gives CDR1 SEHNR, CDR2 FQNEAQ (reference sequence). V shed 5 bases, J shed 6 bases, and the junction held 8 bases outside the gene matches. The CDR3 loop reads CASSNSGTSGFEQYF. For the CDR3, the DNA is TGTGCCAGCAGCAATTCCGGGACTAGCGGGTTCGAGCAGTACTTC.

V is TRBV5-6 and J is TRBJ2-3, with 7 bases that match TRBD1. The germline V gene encodes CDR1 SGHDT and CDR2 YYEEEE. The V and J ends lost 4 bases and 3 bases, in that order; junction bases with no gene match: 8. The CDR3 has 15 residues. The CDR3 nucleotides are TGTGCCAGCAGCCCGGACAGGCTACTGACAGATACGCAGTATTTT. Translating gives CASSPDRLLTDTQYF.

The rearrangement joins TRBV28 to TRBJ2-5; TRBD2 matches at 8 bases. The DNA end favors TRBJ2-7, so the J call may be wrong. The CDR3 has 15 residues. Germline CDR1 is MDHEN and CDR2 is SYDVKM. The CDR3 here is CASSQRAGVGFEQYF. In DNA, the CDR3 is TGTGCCAGCAGTCAAAGAGCGGGAGTGGGGTTCGAGCAGTACTTC.

As for this clone: The limits of the CDR3 on the DNA are not certain, so only TCRdb's listed CDR3 is given. The rearrangement joins TRBV9 to TRBJ1-6. Germline V gene lookup returns CDR1 SGDLS and CDR2 YYNGEE. Termini included, the CDR3 measures 12 amino acids. CDR3 amino acids: CASSVATGTLSW.

This rearrangement joins TRBV7-9 to TRBJ1-1, with D perhaps matching TRBD1 (5 bases). The V gene lost 2 bases and the J gene lost 0 bases, with 16 bases spanning the gap. The CDR3 length is 17 residues. Germline loops: CDR1 SEHNR, CDR2 FQNEAQ (reference sequence). The CDR3 reads CASSLIGVGNMNTEAFF. The CDR3 nucleotides are TGTGCCAGCAGCTTAATAGGGGTGGGGAACATGAACACTGAAGCTTTCTTT.

The chain links TRBV19 to TRBJ2-4; 8 positions match TRBD1. Germline values: CDR1 LNHDA, CDR2 SQIVND (reference sequence). This CDR3 has 15 amino acids. Trimming removed 5 bases from V and 3 bases from J; junction bases left unmatched: 6. In nucleotides, the CDR3 is TGTGCCAGTAGTGCCGCACAGGGGGTCAAAAACATTCAGTACTTC. Amino acids: CASSAAQGVKNIQYF.

This clone was counted a single time. The sample has other DNA sequences that encode this CDR3 too. In DNA form, the CDR3 reads TGTGCCAGCAGTTTATTAGGGGAAGGCACTGAAGCTTTCTTT. Translating it yields CASSLLGEGTEAFF. This chain links TRBV27 with TRBJ1-1; tentative D call: TRBD1 (5 bases). CDR3 length: 14 residues. Germline assignment: CDR1 MNHEY and CDR2 SMNVEV (reference sequence). Trimming cost V 1 base and J 4 bases, with 10 bases left between them.

The genes are TRBV7-7 and TRBJ2-7; tentative D call: TRBD2 (5 bases). Deletions cut 1 base from V and 5 bases from J, with 15 bases between. The length of the CDR3 is 15 residues. CDR1 is SSHAT, CDR2 FNYEAQ, per germline (reference sequence). In nucleotides, the CDR3 is TGTGCCAGCAGCTTAGAACCGGGATCGGTGCACGAGCAGTACTTC. It translates to CASSLEPGSVHEQYF.

V is TRBV27 and J is TRBJ2-5; TRBD2 might be the D (6 bases). Judging by the DNA end, TRBJ2-7 fits better; the J call may be wrong. CDR3 size: 14 residues. Germline V gene lookup returns CDR1 MNHEY and CDR2 SMNVEV (reference sequence). The CDR3 DNA is TGTGCCAGCAGTTTATGGACTAACTCCTACGAGCAGTACTTC. Residues: CASSLWTNSYEQYF.

This clone was counted between two and nine times. The chain has TRBV4-1 and TRBJ1-3; the D is unclear. Germline V gives CDR1 MGHRA, CDR2 YSYEKL. The ends were cut back, 0 bases at V and 0 bases at J, with 9 bases in the middle. The length of the CDR3 is 16 residues. The DNA of the CDR3 is TGCGCCAGCAGCCAAGAAGCAGGCTTCTCTGGAAACACCATATATTTT. Its translation: CASSQEAGFSGNTIYF.

With respect to this clone: Other nucleotide sequences from this sample produce the same CDR3. The chain is built from TRBV27 and TRBJ2-2, with 8 nucleotides matching TRBD2. This CDR3 contains 16 residues. The germline V gene encodes CDR1 MNHEY and CDR2 SMNVEV (reference sequence). V lost 5 bases, J lost 1 base, and 6 bases stayed unmatched. CDR3 in DNA: TGTGCCAGCAGTCCAGAAAGCGGGAGGAACACCGGGGAGCTGTTTTTT. It encodes CASSPESGRNTGELFF.